The clone carrying this TCR beta chain was observed a handful of times. The antigen is unknown. V was cut by 4 bases and J by 2 bases, with 11 bases left in between. CDR1 is SGHTA, CDR2 FQGNSA, per germline. This CDR3 comprises 14 residues. The data are from a study of T cell repertoires in cytomegalovirus infection. TCRdb analysed the reads with MiXCR anew, one entry per CDR3 protein. The table lists some 220,000 distinct CDR3 sequences, around two fifths of them singletons. This chain connects TRBV7-2 to TRBJ1-1; the D gene is possibly TRBD1 (6 bases). The clonotype comes from a human donor in good health (CMV status not recorded). Some clones in this sample may be carry-over from other donors' samples. The input for sequencing was CD8+ T cells from cultured PBMCs, taken from culture after CMV antigen stimulation. The CDR3 reads CASSSTDSNTEAFF. CDR3 coding DNA: TGTGCCAGCAGCTCCACGGACAGTAACACTGAAGCTTTCTTT.